Shown below are 27 T cell receptor beta chains from a single sample sequenced in a study of blood T cell repertoires in COVID-19. TCRdb keeps only in-frame clones here, not all; method: immunoSEQ multiplex PCR. The repertoire holds 30,000 to 40,000 clones, 90% seen once, with 25% to 30% in the top ten. Sequenced: peripheral blood. These receptors were obtained from a man aged 55-75 years with active or convalescent COVID-19.

This chain uses TRBV12-3 or TRBV12-4 with TRBJ2-1; D call uncertain. The CDR3 is 12 residues long. Trimming pared 3 bases from V and 6 bases from J, leaving 6 bases between. The CDR3 DNA reads TGTGCCAGCAGTTTGAGGCGCAATGAGCAGTTCTTC. Translating it yields CASSLRRNEQFF.

The chain employs TRBV5-1 and TRBJ2-2; 10 bases map to TRBD2. This CDR3 region has 15 residues. Trimming at V came to 4 bases and at J to 5 bases, leaving 5 bases not matched to a gene. Germline V lookup: CDR1 SGHRS, CDR2 YFSETQ. DNA for the CDR3: TGCGCCAGCAGCCCTCTAGCGGGAGAAACCGGGGAGCTGTTTTTT. Translated: CASSPLAGETGELFF.

V gene TRBV10-3 combines with J gene TRBJ2-3; TRBD1 agrees at 12 bases. J was trimmed by 4 bases and V by 10 bases; bases with no gene match: 9. The CDR3 extends over 15 amino acids. Germline values: CDR1 ENHRY, CDR2 SYGVKD. The CDR3 spells CATVSGTGGPDTQYF. CDR3 nucleotide sequence: TGTGCCACCGTCTCCGGGACAGGGGGCCCAGATACGCAGTATTTT.

This clone has a single count. The rearrangement joins TRBV28 to TRBJ1-5; unclear D gene. Germline lookup yields CDR1 MDHEN and CDR2 SYDVKM. With 2 bases removed from V and 5 bases from J, the gap between germline ends came to 4 bases. The CDR3 covers 12 residues. The DNA of the CDR3 is TGTGCCAGCAGTTTACCGGATCAGCCCCAGCATTTT. Amino acids: CASSLPDQPQHF.

CDR3: CASSEGLAKRYSYEQYF. The CDR3 DNA reads TGTGCCAGCAGCGAGGGACTAGCGAAAAGATACTCCTACGAGCAGTACTTC. V gene TRBV13 combines with J gene TRBJ2-7; 10 bases fit TRBD2. Per germline, CDR1 PRHDT and CDR2 FYEKMQ (reference sequence). This CDR3 has 17 residues. V shed 5 bases and J 0 bases; nucleotides not matched to a gene: 10.

The chain recombines TRBV12-3 or TRBV12-4 with TRBJ2-7; no definite D call. V lost 5 bases and J lost 4, with 6 bases in between. CDR3 length: 11 amino acids. CDR3 in amino acids: CASSRGYEQYF. As DNA, the CDR3 is TGTGCCAGCAGTCGCGGATACGAGCAGTACTTC.

The V call is TRBV30, the J call TRBJ1-3, with D unclear. Trimming cost V 2 bases and J 0 bases, with 5 bases left between them. Looked up from germline, CDR1 is GTSNPN and CDR2 is SVGIG (reference sequence). The CDR3 totals 13 residues. CDR3 bases: TGTGCCTGGAGTTTCAGCTCTGGAAACACCATATATTTT. Its translation is CAWSFSSGNTIYF.

This chain connects TRBV5-1 to TRBJ2-7; D possibly corresponds to TRBD1 (6 bases). Trimming took off 0 bases at V and 4 bases at J, with 11 bases between the two ends. CDR1 SGHRS and CDR2 YFSETQ come from the germline V gene. The CDR3 runs 14 residues. The CDR3 spells CASSLDVGTYEQYF. DNA for the CDR3: TGCGCCAGCAGCTTGGACGTGGGGACATACGAGCAGTACTTC.

The chain is built from TRBV18 and TRBJ1-4, with D possibly matching TRBD1 (6 bases). Germline assignment: CDR1 KGHSH and CDR2 LQKENI. V shed 10 bases and J shed 0 bases, with 18 bases lying between them. The CDR3 is made up of 16 amino acids. This chain's CDR3 is CATSRGGPATNEKLFF. CDR3 coding DNA: TGTGCCACCTCGAGGGGGGGGCCCGCAACTAATGAAAAACTGTTTTTT.

The rearrangement uses TRBV2 and TRBJ2-7; TRBD2 agrees at 10 bases. Germline CDR1 SNHLY, CDR2 FYNNEI. V shed 4 bases, J shed 4 bases, and the junction held 7 bases outside the gene matches. The CDR3 is 15 residues long. CDR3 sequence reads: CASSGKAGGPYEQYF. The CDR3 bases are TGTGCCAGCAGTGGGAAAGCGGGAGGGCCGTACGAGCAGTACTTC.

V and J are TRBV30 and TRBJ2-5, with 10 positions matching TRBD2. With V trimmed by 3 bases and J by 2 bases, 6 bases remained unmatched. The germline gives CDR1 GTSNPN, CDR2 SVGIG (reference sequence). The CDR3 is 15 residues long. CDR3 sequence reads: CAWSEGTSEQETQYF. CDR3 nucleotides: TGTGCCTGGAGCGAGGGGACTAGCGAACAAGAGACCCAGTACTTC.

This clone showed up just once. The chain combines TRBV9 with TRBJ1-3; possible D gene TRBD1, 5 bases. Trimming shortened V by 2 bases and J by 4 bases, and 16 bases separated the two germline ends. CDR3 size: 16 residues. Per the germline V gene, CDR1 is SGDLS and CDR2 is YYNGEE. The CDR3 DNA reads TGTGCCAGCAGCGTGGACACATGGGTCCGCGGAAACACCATATATTTT. Translation: CASSVDTWVRGNTIYF.

This sequence joins TRBV5-4 and TRBJ1-1; 11 bases are shared with TRBD1. The germline gives CDR1 SGHNT, CDR2 YYREEE (reference sequence). This CDR3 comprises 15 residues. Trimming removed 4 bases from V and 8 bases from J; junction bases left unmatched: 10. This CDR3 reads CASSTGQGATWEAFF. DNA for the CDR3: TGTGCCAGCAGCACCGGACAGGGGGCCACCTGGGAAGCTTTCTTT.

The V and J genes are TRBV2 and TRBJ2-3; 12 nucleotides align to TRBD1. J gave up 4 bases and V 7 bases, and 24 bases lay outside the gene matches. The CDR3 covers 21 residues. Per germline, CDR1 SNHLY and CDR2 FYNNEI. CDR3 sequence: CASKPGQGASWLYDQADTQYF. The CDR3 region has the DNA TGTGCCAGCAAGCCGGGACAGGGGGCTTCTTGGCTTTACGACCAGGCAGATACGCAGTATTTT.

V usage is TRBV4-3 and J usage is TRBJ2-6; 9 bases line up with TRBD1. The CDR3 sequence is 19 residues long. CDR1 and CDR2 from the germline V gene are LGHNA and YSLEER. V shed 0 bases and J 1 base; nucleotides not matched to a gene: 7. The CDR3, as DNA: TGCGCCAGCAGCCAAGATCCGGGACAGGGAGGGTCTGGGGCCAACGTCCTGACTTTC. The encoded protein is CASSQDPGQGGSGANVLTF.

J is TRBJ1-1 and V is TRBV4-1; a weak D match, TRBD1 (5 bases). The V and J ends lost 3 bases and 1 base respectively, with 12 bases between them. The CDR3 totals 15 residues. Germline V gene data show CDR1 as MGHRA and CDR2 as YSYEKL. The CDR3 reads CASSHMGLENTEAFF. The CDR3 coding sequence is TGCGCCAGCAGCCACATGGGACTAGAGAACACTGAAGCTTTCTTT.

This chain uses TRBV19 with TRBJ2-3, with D unresolved. The CDR3 has 14 amino acids. Germline CDR1 reads LNHDA; CDR2 reads SQIVND (reference sequence). V shed 3 bases and J shed 3 bases, with 10 bases lying between them. Here the CDR3 reads CASSIDGATDTQYF. CDR3 DNA: TGTGCCAGTAGTATCGACGGAGCAACAGATACGCAGTATTTT.

This chain links TRBV7-9 with TRBJ1-5; 7 bases agree with TRBD1. The CDR3 length is 14 residues. In germline, CDR1 is SEHNR, CDR2 FQNEAQ (reference sequence). J was trimmed by 5 bases and V by 2 bases; bases with no gene match: 3. CDR3 loop: CASSLRGLDQPQHF. CDR3 DNA: TGTGCCAGCAGCTTAAGGGGGCTGGATCAGCCCCAGCATTTT. The whole variable domain, filled in from reference TRBV7-9 and TRBJ1-5, reads DTGVSQNPRHKITKRGQNVTFRCDPISEHNRLYWYRQTLGQGPEFLTYFQNEAQLEKSRLLSDRFSAERPKGSFSTLEIQRTEQGDSAMYLCASSLRGLDQPQHFGDGTRLSIL.

The chain uses TRBV19 and TRBJ2-2, with a possible D match to TRBD1 (5 bases). CDR3 length: 15 residues. V gave up 7 bases and J gave up 0 bases, with 12 bases separating them. Germline lookup yields CDR1 LNHDA and CDR2 SQIVND (reference sequence). CDR3 amino acids: CASTKGQANTGELFF. DNA of the CDR3: TGTGCCAGTACCAAGGGGCAGGCGAACACCGGGGAGCTGTTTTTT.

This clone was recorded once. CDR3 protein: CASSEGLSGYTF. CDR3 DNA: TGTGCCAGCAGTGAAGGTCTGTCTGGCTACACCTTC. This rearrangement joins TRBV6-1 to TRBJ1-2, with no clear D. V lost 1 base, J lost 7 bases, and 7 bases lay in between. CDR3 size: 12 residues. Germline loops: CDR1 MNHNS, CDR2 SASEGT.

The J gene is TRBJ2-5, the V gene TRBV6-5; D is undetermined. Trimming took off 5 bases at V and 4 bases at J, with 11 bases between the two ends. Germline V gene sequence: CDR1 MNHEY, CDR2 SVGAGI. This CDR3 comprises 13 residues. Here the CDR3 reads CASSHRLGETQYF. In DNA form, the CDR3 reads TGTGCCAGCAGTCATAGACTGGGAGAGACCCAGTACTTC.

The chain uses TRBV29-1 and TRBJ1-1; D is perhaps TRBD1 (6 bases). Germline V gene lookup returns CDR1 SQVTM and CDR2 ANQGSEA. The CDR3 length is 11 residues. The V end was cut by 4 bases, the J end by 8 bases, with 11 bases between. CDR3 nucleotide sequence: TGCAGCGTTGTTACAGGGCGAGAAGCTTTCTTT. Translated: CSVVTGREAFF.

The chain links TRBV27 to TRBJ2-1; 8 nucleotides line up with TRBD2. Trimming removed 5 bases from V and 9 bases from J; junction bases left unmatched: 12. The germline CDR1 and CDR2 sequences are MNHEY and SMNVEV (reference sequence). The CDR3 has 15 residues. CDR3 nucleotide sequence: TGTGCCAGCAGTAAAAGCGGGAGCGGTAATAGTGAGCAGTTCTTC. Its translation: CASSKSGSGNSEQFF.

This chain links TRBV5-1 with TRBJ2-5, with D maybe TRBD1 (5 bases). The CDR3 has 14 amino acids. CDR1 and CDR2 from the germline V gene are SGHRS and YFSETQ. V gave up 0 bases and J gave up 4 bases, with 10 bases separating them. CDR3 nucleotide sequence: TGCGCCAGCAGCTTGGAAGGGGCCCCAGAGACCCAGTACTTC. Amino acids: CASSLEGAPETQYF.

This chain uses TRBV28 with TRBJ2-1; 11 nucleotides align to TRBD2. CDR3 length: 15 amino acids. Germline V gene data show CDR1 as MDHEN and CDR2 as SYDVKM. The trim removed 6 bases at V and 8 bases at J, leaving 9 bases unmatched. CDR3 sequence: CASSLRLAGIYEQFF. CDR3 nucleotide sequence: TGTGCCAGCAGCTTACGACTAGCGGGAATCTATGAGCAGTTCTTC.

The chain joins TRBV11-2 to TRBJ2-7; a weak D match, TRBD1 (6 bases). This CDR3 is 15 amino acids long. From germline, CDR1 is SGHAT and CDR2 FQNNGV. V dropped 5 bases and J dropped 0 bases, with 14 bases sitting between them. Here the CDR3 DNA reads TGTGCCAGCAGCCCTACAACAGGGAACTCCTACGAGCAGTACTTC. Translation: CASSPTTGNSYEQYF.

The chain combines TRBV9 with TRBJ2-1; 13 nucleotides agree with TRBD2. CDR1 is SGDLS, CDR2 YYNGEE, per germline. The CDR3 covers 15 residues. Unmatched junction bases numbered 5, after V lost 3 bases and J lost 8 bases. The CDR3 DNA follows: TGTGCCAGCAGCGGGACTAGCGGGAGTAGATATGAGCAGTTCTTC. As protein: CASSGTSGSRYEQFF.